Listed below are T cell receptor beta chains from one sample, sequenced in a study of shared clonotypes between healthy human individuals. Assay: immunoSEQ multiplex PCR; the TCRdb copy retains only in-frame clones and omits some. There are approximately 1.4 million clones in the sample; nearly 99% occur only once, and around 0.45% lies in the top ten. The sequenced material came from naive CD4+ T cells sorted from blood. All receptors come from a man between 25 and 39 years old in good health. Both conserved end residues are part of each CDR3. The D gene is left open where the match is weak. Size values are once, few and many counts, or a class for expanded clones, and some rows have none.

TRBV2	12	.	.	TRBJ2-7	TGTGCCAGCAGTGTTGGGTCCTACGAGCAGTACTTC	CASSVGSYEQYF
TRBV29-1	13	.	TRBD2	TRBJ2-2	TGCAGCGTAGGGAGGGGAGGCACCGGGGAGCTGTTTTTT	CSVGRGGTGELFF
TRBV7-2	17	.	TRBD1	TRBJ2-3	TGTGCCAGCAGCCCGCGTTGGACAGGGGGGTCCACAGATACGCAGTATTTT	CASSPRWTGGSTDTQYF
TRBV7-2	16	.	.	TRBJ2-7	TGTGCCAGCAGCTTAGCGAATCCCGGGGGATGGTACGAGCAGTACTTC	CASSLANPGGWYEQYF
TRBV28	16	.	TRBD1	TRBJ1-1	TGTGCCAGCGTCATCCCCAGGGGGCGAGGGAACACTGAAGCTTTCTTT	CASVIPRGRGNTEAFF
TRBV7-2	14	.	.	TRBJ2-3	TGTGCCAGCAGCCCGTGGACAGGCACAGATACGCAGTATTTT	CASSPWTGTDTQYF
TRBV2	12	.	.	TRBJ1-5	TGTGCCAGCAGAAGGGGTGGACAGCCCCAGCATTTT	CASRRGGQPQHF
TRBV5-1	14	.	.	TRBJ2-3	TGCGCCACCCAGGAGAGGGAATTCACAGATACGCAGTATTTT	CATQEREFTDTQYF
TRBV10-3	11	.	.	TRBJ2-7	TGTGCCATCAGTCAGGACTACGAGCAGTACTTC	CAISQDYEQYF
TRBV11-3	15	.	.	TRBJ2-7	TGTGCCAGCAGCTTACGGAGTAGTCTACCCTACGAGCAGTACTTC	CASSLRSSLPYEQYF
TRBV19	13	.	.	TRBJ2-7	TGTGCCAGTAGTATATCAAGCAGCTACGAGCAGTACTTC	CASSISSSYEQYF
TRBV5-1	12	.	.	TRBJ2-3	TGCGCCAGCAGGATTAGCACAGATACGCAGTATTTT	CASRISTDTQYF
TRBV29-1	13	.	.	TRBJ1-2	TGCAGCGCCTCAGAGCAAGCTAACTATGGCTACACCTTC	CSASEQANYGYTF
TRBV2	17	.	TRBD1	TRBJ1-4	TGTGCCAGCAGGGACGACAGGGTGGCTTTGGCTAATGAAAAACTGTTTTTT	CASRDDRVALANEKLFF
TRBV2	15	.	.	TRBJ2-2	TGTGCCAGCAGTACCCCGGGGGCAGGCACCGGGGAGCTGTTTTTT	CASSTPGAGTGELFF
TRBV28	14	.	.	TRBJ2-2	TGTGCCAGCAGTCCGTCACGTTACACCGGGGAGCTGTTTTTT	CASSPSRYTGELFF
TRBV28	15	.	.	TRBJ2-4	TGTGCCAGCAGTTTACCTCTGGGGAGCGGAAACATTCAGTACTTC	CASSLPLGSGNIQYF
TRBV7-9	16	.	TRBD1	TRBJ1-1	TGTGCCAGCAGCTTAGCACCGACAGGGTACAACACTGAAGCTTTCTTT	CASSLAPTGYNTEAFF
TRBV18	14	.	.	TRBJ1-1	TGTGCCAGCTCACCAACCTTGGGCGTGGTTGAAGCTTTCTTT	CASSPTLGVVEAFF
TRBV18	16	.	.	TRBJ1-2	TGTGCCAGCTCACCCGATTTCCAGGCCTTCTCCTATGGCTACACCTTC	CASSPDFQAFSYGYTF
TRBV28	12	once	.	TRBJ2-7	TGTGCCAGCAGTTTTGGAACCTACGAGCAGTACTTC	CASSFGTYEQYF
TRBV28	12	.	.	TRBJ1-5	TGTGCCAGCAGTTCAGGGAACCAGCCCCAGCATTTT	CASSSGNQPQHF
TRBV7-2	14	.	.	TRBJ2-7	TGTGCCAGTTTCGATCGGGACGGCTCCTACGAGCAGTACTTC	CASFDRDGSYEQYF
TRBV12-5	15	.	TRBD1	TRBJ2-2	TGTGCTAGTGCCCGGGACAGGGTAAACACCGGGGAGCTGTTTTTT	CASARDRVNTGELFF
TRBV5-4	15	.	.	TRBJ2-5	TGTGCCAGCAGCGCCCGGGCAGGGGCTGGAGAGACCCAGTACTTC	CASSARAGAGETQYF
TRBV25-1	16	.	.	TRBJ2-2	TGTGCCAGCAGTGACTCCAGGAGGGGGAACACCGGGGAGCTGTTTTTT	CASSDSRRGNTGELFF
TRBV6-1	12	.	.	TRBJ2-1	TGTGCCAGCAGTGAAGTACTTCGTGAGCAGTTCTTC	CASSEVLREQFF
TRBV9	16	.	.	TRBJ2-2	TGTGCCAGCAGCGTAACCTCGACCGGGAACACCGGGGAGCTGTTTTTT	CASSVTSTGNTGELFF
TRBV7-9	17	.	TRBD2	TRBJ2-2	TGTGCCAGCAGCCCTAACCAACTAGCGGTGAACACCGGGGAGCTGTTTTTT	CASSPNQLAVNTGELFF
TRBV5-1	15	.	.	TRBJ1-1	TGCGCCAGCAGCTCCGTGGGGGGGTTGAACACTGAAGCTTTCTTT	CASSSVGGLNTEAFF
TRBV18	15	.	.	TRBJ2-7	TGTGCCAGCTCACCCAACTATCGGGGACTCGACGAGCAGTACTTC	CASSPNYRGLDEQYF
TRBV30	15	.	.	TRBJ2-1	TGTGCATGTTCGGGACTCCCCCACGCCTACAATGAGCAGTTCTTC	CACSGLPHAYNEQFF
TRBV6-5	15	.	.	TRBJ2-5	TGTGCCAGCACTTTTGGGACTCCCGGCGGGGAGACCCAGTACTTC	CASTFGTPGGETQYF
TRBV5-1	16	once	.	TRBJ2-2	TGCGCCAGCAGCTTGGCCAATTTGGGATACACCGGGGAGCTGTTTTTT	CASSLANLGYTGELFF
TRBV11-2	15	.	.	TRBJ2-2	TGTGCCAGCACCGGCGGGACACAGAACACCGGGGAGCTGTTTTTT	CASTGGTQNTGELFF
TRBV6-1	13	.	.	TRBJ1-2	TGTGCCAGCAGCCGGGGTGGGAACTATGGCTACACCTTC	CASSRGGNYGYTF
TRBV29-1	14	.	TRBD1	TRBJ2-6	TGCAGCGTCGTACAGGGGGCTGGGGCCAACGTCCTGACTTTC	CSVVQGAGANVLTF
TRBV14	16	.	TRBD1	TRBJ2-7	TGTGCCAGCAGCGAAGGGACAGGGTGGGGGACCTACGAGCAGTACTTC	CASSEGTGWGTYEQYF
TRBV4-3	13	.	.	TRBJ1-2	TGCGCCAGCAGCCAAGATTGGGGGCAGGGCTACACCTTC	CASSQDWGQGYTF
TRBV27	14	.	TRBD1	TRBJ1-2	TGTGCCAGCAGTCGCCTAGGGACAGGGTATAGCTACACCTTC	CASSRLGTGYSYTF
TRBV30	14	.	.	TRBJ1-2	TGTGCCTGGACCCGTTGGGACGGGGACTATGGCTACACCTTC	CAWTRWDGDYGYTF
TRBV15	13	.	.	TRBJ2-2	TGTGCCACCAGCAGAGATCATATCGGGGAGCTGTTTTTT	CATSRDHIGELFF
TRBV2	14	.	.	TRBJ1-1	TGTGCCAGCAGTGAAGCGCTTTCGGGAGGGGAATCTTTCTTT	CASSEALSGGESFF
TRBV5-4	14	.	TRBD2	TRBJ2-1	TGTGCCAGCAGGTGGGGACTAGCGGGAGAAGGGCAGTTCTTC	CASRWGLAGEGQFF
TRBV5-4	18	once	TRBD2	TRBJ2-1	TGTGCCAGCAGCTTGGCGCTAGCGGGCCTTATCTCCTACAATGAGCAGTTCTTC	CASSLALAGLISYNEQFF
TRBV5-4	13	.	.	TRBJ1-3	TGTGCCAGCAGGCTTAGCTCTGGAAACACCATATATTTT	CASRLSSGNTIYF
TRBV28	13	.	TRBD1	TRBJ1-3	TGTGCCACCGCCGGGACAGGGGTAAACACCATATATTTT	CATAGTGVNTIYF
TRBV10-2	16	.	TRBD2	TRBJ2-7	TGCGCCAGCAGTGGGGGACTAGCGCTGAGCTCCTACGAGCAGTACTTC	CASSGGLALSSYEQYF
TRBV15	15	.	.	TRBJ2-2	TGTGCCACCAGCAGAGATGGAAGGGGCACCGGGGAGCTGTTTTTT	CATSRDGRGTGELFF
TRBV9	14	.	TRBD1	TRBJ2-7	TGTGCCAGCAGCCCGACAGGGACCATCTACGAGCAGTACTTC	CASSPTGTIYEQYF
TRBV28	14	.	TRBD1	TRBJ2-4	TGTGCCAGCAGTTGGGGGACAGGGAGACTTATTCAGTACTTC	CASSWGTGRLIQYF
TRBV14	14	.	.	TRBJ1-2	TGTGCCAGCAGCCAAGATCTTCAGCACGGTGGCTACACCTTC	CASSQDLQHGGYTF
TRBV20-1	11	.	.	TRBJ2-1	TGCAGTGCTAGAGAGAACAATGAGCAGTTCTTC	CSARENNEQFF
TRBV7-9	13	.	.	TRBJ2-1	TGTGCCAGCAGCCAAGGTATAAGTACTCCTCAGTTCTTC	CASSQGISTPQFF
TRBV29-1	14	.	.	TRBJ1-2	TGCAGCGTCGCACGTTCTCAGGGAAGGAATGGCTACACCTTC	CSVARSQGRNGYTF
TRBV6-5	14	.	TRBD2	TRBJ2-7	TGTGCCAGCAGTCCCCGGACTAGGACGGGAGAGCAGTACTTC	CASSPRTRTGEQYF
TRBV9	19	.	TRBD2	TRBJ2-2	TGTGCCAGCAGCGAGCCGGGACTAGCGGCCTTCCGTTACTTAGGGGAGCTGTTTTTT	CASSEPGLAAFRYLGELFF
TRBV6-5	15	.	.	TRBJ2-7	TGTGCCAGCAGTTACTCGACAGATGTCGGGCACGAGCAGTACTTC	CASSYSTDVGHEQYF
TRBV27	14	.	TRBD2	TRBJ2-7	TGTGCCAGCAGACTAGCGGGAGGGCCGTACGAGCAGTACTTC	CASRLAGGPYEQYF
TRBV5-6	12	.	.	TRBJ1-2	TGTGCCAGCATACAGTCGGGGGGCGGCTACACCTTC	CASIQSGGGYTF